Listed below are T cell receptor beta chains from one sample, sequenced in a study of CD8 T cells in Susac syndrome. TCRdb analysed the immunoSEQ multiplex PCR reads with MiXCR anew, one entry per CDR3 protein. Seen here are some 260,000 distinct CDR3 sequences, about 85% observed once, and the top ten hold about 0.11%. The sample consisted of CD8+ T cells from PBMCs. The receptors were gathered from a human donor with multiple sclerosis. Each CDR3 is given with its conserved first and last residue. A D gene is named only where the DNA matches it firmly. Only some rows state a clone size, as once, few, many or a class for expanded clones.

TRBV4-1	TRBJ1-6	-	-	CASSPFEEDNSPLHF	TGCGCCAGCAGCCCGTTTGAGGAAGATAATTCACCCCTCCACTTT
TRBV4-1	TRBJ2-7	-	TRBD1	CASSQGQGLNEQYF	TGCGCCAGCAGCCAAGGACAGGGGTTAAACGAGCAGTACTTC
TRBV2	TRBJ2-7	-	-	CASRGLQPTPEQYF	TGTGCCAGCAGGGGACTTCAACCAACACCCGAGCAGTACTTC
TRBV5-6	TRBJ1-1	-	TRBD1	CASSPGTGGTAFF	TGTGCCAGCAGCCCCGGGACAGGAGGGACGGCTTTCTTT
TRBV7-9	TRBJ2-1	-	TRBD2	CASSLPGLVHEQFF	TGTGCCAGCAGCCTTCCGGGACTAGTTCATGAGCAGTTCTTC
TRBV29-1	TRBJ2-3	-	-	CSAVGGDPSTDTQYF	TGCAGCGCCGTGGGGGGAGACCCTAGCACAGATACGCAGTATTTT
TRBV13	TRBJ2-7	-	-	CASSLTLRYEQYF	TGTGCCAGCAGCTTAACCCTGCGGTACGAGCAGTACTTC
TRBV21-1	TRBJ1-2	-	-	CASSKLAVTLPHF	TGTGCCAGCAGCAAATTGGCAGTCACCCTCCCCCATTTC
TRBV24-1	TRBJ2-1	-	TRBD2	CATSDLNVGGPNEQFF	TGTGCCACCAGTGATTTGAATGTGGGAGGGCCAAATGAGCAGTTCTTC
TRBV27	TRBJ1-2	-	TRBD1	CASSLVGGPGGYTF	TGTGCCAGCAGTTTGGTAGGGGGCCCAGGTGGCTACACCTTC
TRBV11-2	TRBJ2-3	-	-	CASSLQSAPGGLGLDTQYF	TGTGCCAGCAGCTTACAGTCCGCCCCCGGAGGGTTAGGGTTAGATACGCAGTATTTT
TRBV6-5	TRBJ1-5	-	TRBD1	CASSYSGTGKQPQHF	TGTGCCAGCAGTTATTCCGGGACAGGCAAACAGCCCCAGCATTTT
TRBV7-9	TRBJ2-7	-	-	CASSPWTVWEQYF	TGTGCCAGCAGCCCGTGGACGGTCTGGGAGCAGTACTTC
TRBV7-8	TRBJ2-1	-	-	CASSLPARQPSYNEQFF	TGTGCCAGCAGCTTACCCGCTCGACAGCCCTCCTACAATGAGCAGTTCTTC
TRBV28	TRBJ2-2	-	TRBD2	CASSSPRADLREGLSTGELFF	TGTGCCAGCAGTTCACCCCGCGCGGACTTGCGGGAGGGCCTGAGCACCGGGGAGCTGTTTTTT
TRBV27	TRBJ1-2	-	TRBD1	CASRPAGTGDGYTF	TGTGCCAGCAGGCCTGCCGGGACAGGAGATGGCTACACCTTC
TRBV27	TRBJ1-2	-	-	CASSFSRGGYTF	TGTGCCAGCAGTTTTAGCCGGGGAGGCTACACCTTC
TRBV11-2	TRBJ1-1	-	-	CASSLAGQLSEAFF	TGTGCCAGCAGCTTGGCAGGTCAGCTATCTGAAGCTTTCTTT
TRBV24-1	TRBJ2-2	-	-	CATSDLMGTGELFF	TGTGCCACCAGTGATTTAATGGGCACCGGGGAGCTGTTTTTT
TRBV6-5	TRBJ1-1	few	-	CASSYSKAVNTEAFF	TGTGCCAGCAGTTACTCGAAGGCAGTGAACACTGAAGCTTTCTTT
TRBV4-1	TRBJ2-5	-	-	CASSQISEETQYF	TGCGCCAGCAGCCAAATTAGTGAGGAGACCCAGTACTTC
TRBV7-9	TRBJ1-5	-	-	CASSPLVSNQPQHF	TGTGCCAGCAGCCCACTGGTGAGCAATCAGCCCCAGCATTTT
TRBV29-1	TRBJ1-1	-	-	CSVEVFEGFTEAFF	TGCAGCGTTGAAGTTTTCGAGGGATTTACTGAAGCTTTCTTT
TRBV27	TRBJ2-7	-	-	CASSSRGDEQYF	TGTGCCAGCAGTTCTCGGGGCGACGAGCAGTACTTC
TRBV24-1	TRBJ2-2	-	-	CATSKNKRIHNTGELFF	TGTGCCACCAGTAAAAATAAGAGGATCCATAACACCGGGGAGCTGTTTTTT
TRBV27	TRBJ1-4	-	-	CASGGPRATNEKLFF	TGTGCCTCGGGAGGACCCCGTGCAACTAATGAAAAACTGTTTTTT
TRBV27	TRBJ2-5	-	-	CASSPPLTKRNQETQYF	TGTGCCAGCAGTCCCCCTTTGACAAAGAGGAACCAAGAGACCCAGTACTTC
TRBV29-1	TRBJ1-2	-	-	CSTGDGYTF	TGCAGCACTGGGGATGGCTACACCTTC